The entry below describes one T cell receptor beta chain. Antigen: not known. This specimen belongs to a study of shared clonotypes between healthy human individuals. The wider study: CD4 naive cells filled three plates per donor, CD4 memory three, CD8 naive two and CD8 memory one. Study-wide points: Sequencing depth was predicted to influence how clonotypes are shared among donors.

Naivety among CD8 cells was defined by CD45RO negativity and positive CCR7 selection, thereby excluding terminally differentiated effector memory CD45RA+ cells. Recent acute infections and vaccinations were absent in the healthy HIV-negative adult donors. Data came from immunoSEQ multiplex PCR; TCRdb stores just in-frame clones and leaves some out. The repertoire holds over 2,000,000 clones, 93% seen once, with 1.5% to 2% in the top ten. CDR3 size: 14 residues. Germline loops: CDR1 MNHNS, CDR2 SASEGT. V lost 0 bases and J lost 14, with 14 bases in between. This clonotype was obtained from a man younger than 35 in good health. Some clones in this sample may be carry-over from other donors' samples. The chain joins TRBV6-1 to TRBJ1-6; D gene uncertain. Sequencing used naive CD8+ T cells from PBMCs. The CDR3 region is CASSEALRAVSLHF. Here the CDR3 DNA reads TGTGCCAGCAGTGAAGCGTTACGGGCAGTATCCCTCCACTTT.